The 4 T cell receptor beta chains given below trace back to one sample, sequenced in a study of T cell responses to AZD1222 COVID-19 vaccine. Sequencing used immunoSEQ multiplex PCR; TCRdb keeps in-frame clones, though not all of them. In the table there are 100,000 to 120,000 clones, around 81% of which are singletons. The material was peripheral blood, obtained on day 0 of AZD1222 vaccination. The source of these receptors is an adult in good health.

The chain carries TRBV4-3 and TRBJ1-2; D not resolved. Trimming removed 1 base at V and 3 bases at J, with 12 bases between. The V gene's germline CDR1 is LGHNA and CDR2 YSLEER. This CDR3 is built from 15 residues. CDR3 sequence: CASSQGRSSYYGYTF. For the CDR3, the DNA is TGCGCCAGCAGCCAAGGTCGGAGTTCTTACTATGGCTACACCTTC.

The chain joins TRBV9 to TRBJ2-1, with D unclear. In germline, CDR1 is SGDLS, CDR2 YYNGEE. V gave up 2 bases and J gave up 6 bases, with 9 bases separating them. The CDR3 has 13 amino acids. CDR3 DNA: TGTGCCAGCAGCGTCTCAGGCGGCAATGAGCAGTTCTTC. Its translation is CASSVSGGNEQFF.

The rearrangement uses TRBV9 and TRBJ1-1; 8 positions match TRBD1. CDR3 length equals 13 residues. J lost 5 bases, V lost 3 bases, and 3 bases had no gene match. Germline assignment: CDR1 SGDLS and CDR2 YYNGEE. Here the CDR3 DNA reads TGTGCCAGCAGCGGGACAGGGAAGACTGAAGCTTTCTTT. Amino acid sequence: CASSGTGKTEAFF.

This clone was counted a few times. The chain joins TRBV4-3 to TRBJ2-1; D not resolved. The ends were cut back, 0 bases at V and 3 bases at J, with 6 bases in the middle. Germline V gives CDR1 LGHNA, CDR2 YSLEER. The CDR3 runs to 14 residues. The CDR3 loop is CASSQDPIYNEQFF. The CDR3 region has the DNA TGCGCCAGCAGCCAAGACCCTATCTACAATGAGCAGTTCTTC.